The clone carrying this T cell receptor (beta chain) was picked up a small number of times. The antigen is undetermined. These data are taken from a study of cytomegalovirus exposure and HLA in healthy donors. Study observations and caveats: Per published accounts, TCR beta sequences correctly predicted the HLA-A and HLA-B alleles of most subjects.

The V gene lost 4 bases and the J gene lost 8 bases, with 11 bases spanning the gap. Germline assignment: CDR1 GTSNPN and CDR2 SVGIG (reference sequence). CDR3 length equals 12 residues. All the people who gave samples were healthy bone marrow donors. Whereas donors were nominally healthy upon sampling, unrecorded immune exposures were probable. Primers for the PCR totalled 60 Vbeta and 13 Jbeta. TCRdb's copy holds only in-frame clones and misses some; the assay was immunoSEQ multiplex PCR. This sample carries around 71,000 clones, under 70% of them seen once, and the ten largest clones take approximately 5.7%.

The sequence was collected from a young man in good health and CMV-seropositive. Specimen: PBMCs. The rearrangement uses TRBV30 and TRBJ1-4; D unresolved. The CDR3 DNA is TGTGCCTGGAATCCGGGAGACGAAAAACTGTTTTTT. Encoded protein: CAWNPGDEKLFF.